The 27 T cell receptor beta chains given below trace back to one sample, sequenced in a study of T cells after yellow fever vaccination. Using its own MiXCR run on the 5' RACE reads, TCRdb lists one record per CDR3 protein. This sample has 450,000 to 600,000 distinct CDR3 sequences; approximately 16% occur once, and the top ten carry 15% to 20%. Specimen: PBMCs, collected roughly 5 days after the first yellow fever vaccination. The source is a young man who received the YFV17D yellow fever vaccine.

The chain joins TRBV27 to TRBJ2-5; D unresolved. The germline V gene has CDR1 MNHEY and CDR2 SMNVEV (reference sequence). V dropped 2 bases and J dropped 0 bases, with 7 bases sitting between them. The CDR3 extends over 14 amino acids. CDR3 in DNA: TGTGCCAGCAGTTTAGATGGGTACCAAGAGACCCAGTACTTC. It translates to CASSLDGYQETQYF.

This clonotype was recorded once. V is TRBV18 and J is TRBJ1-6, with 7 bases fitting TRBD1. With V trimmed by 4 bases and J by 5 bases, 8 bases remained unmatched. The length of the CDR3 is 16 residues. Per germline, CDR1 KGHSH and CDR2 LQKENI. CDR3 in amino acids: CASSRNPTGDNSPLHF. Written as DNA, the CDR3 is TGTGCCAGCTCACGTAACCCCACAGGGGATAATTCACCCCTCCACTTT.

The genes are TRBV27 and TRBJ1-5; 8 bases fit TRBD1. Germline CDR1 is MNHEY and CDR2 is SMNVEV (reference sequence). The CDR3 is 13 residues long. Trimming at V came to 10 bases and at J to 4 bases, leaving 6 bases not matched to a gene. The CDR3: CATGDRLNQPQHF. The CDR3 DNA is TGTGCCACCGGGGACAGGTTAAATCAGCCCCAGCATTTT.

This clonotype came up a few times. The chain uses TRBV10-2 and TRBJ2-7, with TRBD2 matching over 11 bases. J gave up 2 bases and V 8 bases, and 5 bases lay outside the gene matches. The CDR3 runs 14 residues. CDR1 is WSHSY, CDR2 SAAADI, per germline. The CDR3 is CASSGLAGPYEQYF. In DNA, the CDR3 is TGCGCCAGCTCCGGACTAGCGGGCCCCTACGAGCAGTACTTC.

In this sample, this clonotype turned up many times. V is TRBV7-2 and J is TRBJ2-1; 12 nucleotides match TRBD2. CDR3 size: 15 residues. V trimming: 4 bases; J trimming: 6 bases; junction bases outside the gene matches: 4. CDR1 is SGHTA, CDR2 FQGNSA, per germline. The CDR3: CASSWTSGVSNEQFF. The DNA of the CDR3 is TGTGCCAGCAGCTGGACTAGCGGGGTGTCCAATGAGCAGTTCTTC.

This clonotype was counted between two and nine times. V usage is TRBV29-1 and J usage is TRBJ2-6; 7 nucleotides align to TRBD2. The J segment lost 1 base and the V segment lost 3 bases, leaving 0 bases of the junction unmatched. This CDR3 contains 14 residues. The germline V gene has CDR1 SQVTM and CDR2 ANQGSEA. The CDR3 sequence is CSVEGGSGANVLTF. DNA for the CDR3: TGCAGCGTTGAGGGGGGGTCTGGGGCCAACGTCCTGACTTTC.

This clonotype was counted between two and nine times. The chain combines TRBV18 with TRBJ2-7; D not certain. V shed 1 base and J shed 5 bases, with 9 bases lying between them. This CDR3 spans 13 amino acids. Germline V gene lookup returns CDR1 KGHSH and CDR2 LQKENI. The CDR3 reads CASSPRGTHEQYF. Written as DNA, the CDR3 is TGTGCCAGCTCACCACGGGGTACCCACGAGCAGTACTTC.

The chain uses TRBV3-1 and TRBJ2-1; 8 bases are a match to TRBD2. J was trimmed by 6 bases and V by 3 bases; bases with no gene match: 13. Germline assignment: CDR1 LGHDT and CDR2 YNNKEL (reference sequence). This CDR3 has 17 residues. The CDR3, as DNA: TGTGCCAGCAGCCAGACTAAAAGCGGGGGTCTTGGCAATGAGCAGTTCTTC. It yields the protein CASSQTKSGGLGNEQFF.

The rearrangement links TRBV10-3 to TRBJ2-1, with D uncertain. In germline, CDR1 is ENHRY, CDR2 SYGVKD. CDR3 length equals 15 residues. V dropped 3 bases and J dropped 2 bases, with 11 bases sitting between them. CDR3 DNA sequence: TGTGCCATCAGTGATCAGGACGTAGCCTACAATGAGCAGTTCTTC. This translates into CAISDQDVAYNEQFF.

The rearrangement links TRBV4-3 to TRBJ1-6; D not certain. Between the trimmed V and J ends, which lost 0 bases and 9 bases, there was a span of 9 bases. The CDR3 has 14 amino acids. From germline, CDR1 is LGHNA and CDR2 YSLEER. This CDR3 reads CASSQDSGLSPLHF. The CDR3 region has the DNA TGCGCCAGCAGCCAAGACAGCGGCCTTTCACCCCTCCACTTT.

This clonotype showed up many times. In nucleotides, the CDR3 is TGTGCCAGCAGTTTAACGGGACAGGCCGGGGAGCTGTTTTTT. Its protein is CASSLTGQAGELFF. The chain is built from TRBV12-3 or TRBV12-4 and TRBJ2-2; 8 bases match TRBD1. This CDR3 is built from 14 residues. V lost 2 bases, J lost 6 bases, and 2 bases stayed unmatched.

This clonotype has ten or more counts. The genes are TRBV20-1 and TRBJ2-5; TRBD1 matches at 7 bases. V shed 6 bases and J 5 bases; nucleotides not matched to a gene: 3. The CDR3 is made up of 11 amino acids. Germline V gene sequence: CDR1 DFQATT, CDR2 SNEGSKA (reference sequence). The CDR3 reads CSAIRGETQYF. The CDR3 DNA reads TGCAGTGCAATCAGGGGGGAGACCCAGTACTTC.

This chain uses TRBV5-1 with TRBJ1-6, with 7 bases that match TRBD1. Germline loops: CDR1 SGHRS, CDR2 YFSETQ. V lost 4 bases, J lost 6 bases, and 4 bases stayed unmatched. There are 14 residues in the CDR3. The CDR3 protein is CASSPGQPNSPLHF. Written as DNA, the CDR3 is TGCGCCAGCAGCCCGGGACAGCCTAATTCACCCCTCCACTTT.

This chain uses TRBV4-3 with TRBJ2-7; TRBD1 or TRBD2 may be the D gene (6 bases each). This CDR3 comprises 14 residues. Germline CDR1 is LGHNA and CDR2 is YSLEER. Trimming took 0 bases from V and 9 from J, leaving 15 bases between them. CDR3 loop: CASSQEFMGGGQYF. Written as DNA, the CDR3 is TGCGCCAGCAGCCAAGAATTTATGGGGGGCGGGCAGTACTTC.

This clonotype was observed a few times. The chain combines TRBV5-1 with TRBJ1-1; D is possibly TRBD1 (5 bases). The length of the CDR3 is 15 residues. Germline CDR1 reads SGHRS; CDR2 reads YFSETQ. Trimming removed 0 bases from V and 5 bases from J, with 14 bases in between. The CDR3: CASSLVGASGTEAFF. The CDR3 coding sequence is TGCGCCAGCAGCTTGGTTGGGGCCTCAGGAACTGAAGCTTTCTTT. The full variable domain, its missing parts supplied by reference TRBV5-1 and TRBJ1-1, is KAGVTQTPRYLIKTRGQQVTLSCSPISGHRSVSWYQQTPGQGLQFLFEYFSETQRNKGNFPGRFSGRQFSNSRSEMNVSTLELGDSALYLCASSLVGASGTEAFFGQGTRLTVV.

V gene TRBV10-3 combines with J gene TRBJ1-1, with 9 bases matching TRBD1. With V trimmed by 0 bases and J by 2 bases, 4 bases remained unmatched. The CDR3 has 16 amino acids. CDR1 is ENHRY and CDR2 is SYGVKD in the germline V gene. The CDR3 loop is CAISESRDRANTEAFF. The CDR3 region has the DNA TGTGCCATCAGTGAGTCGAGGGACAGGGCTAACACTGAAGCTTTCTTT.

The chain uses TRBV9 and TRBJ2-7; D call uncertain. The V gene lost 1 base and the J gene lost 3 bases, with 14 bases spanning the gap. In germline, CDR1 is SGDLS, CDR2 YYNGEE. This CDR3 is 15 amino acids long. CDR3 sequence reads: CASSVSPETHYEQYV. For the CDR3, the DNA is TGTGCCAGCAGCGTATCTCCGGAGACGCACTACGAGCAGTACGTC.

This sequence joins TRBV21-1 and TRBJ2-4; the table's D call, TRBD1, was not checked against the DNA. TRBV21-1 is an annotated pseudogene. CDR3 size: 15 residues. This CDR3 reads CASSKGDRVRNIQYF. CDR3 coding DNA: TGTGCCAGCAGCAAAGGGGACAGGGTTAGGAACATTCAGTACTTC.

This clonotype has a handful of counts. The chain uses TRBV6-2 or TRBV6-3 and TRBJ1-5, with D unclear. V lost 2 bases and J lost 5, with 4 bases in between. CDR1 and CDR2 (germline): MNHEY, SVGEGT. The length of the CDR3 is 12 residues. Here the CDR3 DNA reads TGTGCCAGCAGTTACCCGTATCAGCCCCAGCATTTT. Its translation is CASSYPYQPQHF.

The J gene is TRBJ2-1, the V gene TRBV7-2; D perhaps matches TRBD2 (5 bases). The CDR3 covers 15 residues. Germline CDR1 reads SGHTA; CDR2 reads FQGNSA. V lost 1 base and J lost 6, with 13 bases in between. This CDR3 reads CASSLVSRGSNEQFF. DNA for the CDR3: TGTGCCAGCAGCTTAGTTTCTCGGGGTAGCAATGAGCAGTTCTTC. Full variable domain (outside the CDR3, taken from reference TRBV7-2 and TRBJ2-1): GAGVSQSPSNKVTEKGKDVELRCDPISGHTALYWYRQSLGQGLEFLIYFQGNSAPDKSGLPSDRFSAERTGGSVSTLTIQRTQQEDSAVYLCASSLVSRGSNEQFFGPGTRLTVL.

This clonotype has just a few counts. Written as DNA, the CDR3 is TGTGCCAGCAGCCGTACAGCCTCTGGAAACACCATATATTTT. It specifies CASSRTASGNTIYF. J is TRBJ1-3 and V is TRBV7-9; D is undetermined. Between the trimmed V and J ends, which lost 5 bases and 0 bases, there was a span of 8 bases. The CDR3 covers 14 residues. CDR1 and CDR2 from the germline V gene are SEHNR and FQNEAQ (reference sequence).

This clonotype came up a few times. The chain employs TRBV6-1 and TRBJ1-3; no clear D gene. Trimming took 10 bases from V and 0 from J, leaving 13 bases between them. CDR1 is MNHNS, CDR2 SASEGT, per germline. The CDR3 totals 14 residues. CDR3 nucleotides: TGTGCCACCGCGTATTCTAGCTCTGGAAACACCATATATTTT. It specifies CATAYSSSGNTIYF.

The rearrangement links TRBV2 to TRBJ2-3, with 10 nucleotides matching TRBD2. Germline CDR1 reads SNHLY; CDR2 reads FYNNEI. V trimming: 2 bases; J trimming: 0 bases; junction bases outside the gene matches: 5. The CDR3 runs 17 residues. CDR3 coding DNA: TGTGCCAGCAGTGAATCCCTAGCGGGGGCTAGCACAGATACGCAGTATTTT. Translating it yields CASSESLAGASTDTQYF.

The genes are TRBV6-2 or TRBV6-3 and TRBJ2-1; 8 bases are shared with TRBD2. Germline CDR1 MNHEY, CDR2 SVGEGT. CDR3 length: 17 amino acids. V was clipped by 1 base and J by 4 bases; unmatched bases: 9. The CDR3 reads CASSYFQPAGVYNEQFF. The CDR3 nucleotides are TGTGCCAGCAGTTACTTTCAACCAGCGGGAGTTTACAATGAGCAGTTCTTC.

The V gene is TRBV21-1, the J gene TRBJ1-3; the table's TRBD1 call for D was not verified on the DNA. TRBV21-1 is assigned pseudogene status. The CDR3 length is 17 residues. CDR3 DNA sequence: TGTGCCAGCAGCAAAAGCTGGACCTACAGGGCTGGAAACACCATATATTTT. It specifies CASSKSWTYRAGNTIYF.

This clonotype was counted between two and nine times. CDR3 coding DNA: TGTGCCAGCAGCTTAATTAGAGGGGGATACGAGCAGTACGTC. Its translation: CASSLIRGGYEQYV. The rearrangement uses TRBV7-6 and TRBJ2-7; a weak D match, TRBD1 (6 bases). CDR1 SGHVS and CDR2 FNYEAQ come from the germline V gene. This CDR3 contains 14 residues. V was pared by 2 bases and J by 4 bases, with 12 bases between.

This clonotype was detected a few times. The chain recombines TRBV4-1 with TRBJ2-3; TRBD2 aligns across 14 bases. Germline V gene lookup returns CDR1 MGHRA and CDR2 YSYEKL. The CDR3 covers 17 residues. Losses at the gene ends were 1 base for V and 4 bases for J; bases not matched to a gene: 4. The CDR3 DNA sequence: TGCGCCAGCAGCCAAGGGACTAGCGGGGGGCCGTCAGATACGCAGTATTTT. Amino acids: CASSQGTSGGPSDTQYF.